A single sample gave rise to the 17 T cell receptor beta chains below, sequenced in a study of post-analysis software for immune sequencing data. Antigens of these TCRs are unknown. TCR beta cDNA libraries had unique molecular identifiers. TCRdb re-called the PCR reads with MiXCR, one entry per CDR3 protein. The table lists over 700,000 distinct CDR3 sequences, 25% to 30% of them singletons. Findings of the study overall: Compared with controls, patients had more of about 5 TRBV segments, including TRBV5-6, TRBV5-1 and TRBV20-1.

Sequencing was done on a sample of blood. The receptors were gathered from a girl under 18 with multiple sclerosis.

This sequence joins TRBV28 and TRBJ2-2, with no clear D. V was pared by 8 bases and J by 0 bases, with 7 bases between. Germline CDR1 MDHEN, CDR2 SYDVKM. The CDR3 spans 13 residues. This chain's CDR3 is CASGGANTGELFF. The CDR3 DNA is TGTGCCAGCGGCGGAGCGAACACCGGGGAGCTGTTTTTT.

This clonotype was picked up a small number of times. V gene TRBV6-2 or TRBV6-3 combines with J gene TRBJ2-3; 9 nucleotides agree with TRBD2. From germline, CDR1 is MNHEY and CDR2 SVGEGT. This CDR3 spans 15 amino acids. The V segment lost 6 bases and the J segment 5 bases; nucleotides outside the gene matches: 9. The CDR3 sequence: CASSFSSGIGDTQYF. DNA for the CDR3: TGTGCCAGCAGCTTCTCTAGCGGGATTGGAGATACGCAGTATTTT.

This clonotype has only a few counts. The chain has TRBV25-1 and TRBJ2-5; D tentatively fits TRBD1 or TRBD2 (5 bases each). The CDR3 extends over 15 amino acids. Per germline, CDR1 MGHDK and CDR2 SYGVNS. Trimming removed 3 bases at V and 1 base at J, with 12 bases between. The DNA for the CDR3 is TGTGCCAGCAGTGATAGGGGACGGATCCAAGAGACCCAGTACTTC. It specifies CASSDRGRIQETQYF.

This clonotype has at least ten counts. The chain recombines TRBV3-1 with TRBJ2-6; D is undetermined. This CDR3 contains 15 residues. Germline-derived CDR1 and CDR2 are LGHDT and YNNKEL (reference sequence). The V end lost 4 bases, the J end lost 0 bases, and 7 bases lay between the germline ends. CDR3 loop: CASSPWSSGANVLTF. The CDR3 DNA reads as TGTGCCAGCAGCCCTTGGTCCTCTGGGGCCAACGTCCTGACTTTC.

The rearrangement joins TRBV5-5 to TRBJ1-4; the match to TRBD1 covers 12 bases. V shed 2 bases, J shed 7 bases, and the junction held 12 bases outside the gene matches. This CDR3 comprises 18 residues. Germline V gene data show CDR1 as SGHKS and CDR2 as YYEKEE (reference sequence). The CDR3 DNA follows: TGTGCCAGCAGCTTAGTTCCCTCGGGACAGGGGGCGAGTGAAAAACTGTTTTTT. Its protein is CASSLVPSGQGASEKLFF.

This rearrangement joins TRBV4-3 to TRBJ2-7; D uncertain. The CDR3 is 15 residues long. Germline lookup yields CDR1 LGHNA and CDR2 YSLEER. V lost 2 bases and J lost 1, with 12 bases in between. CDR3 DNA sequence: TGCGCCAGCAGCCAAAGTATCAACCTATCCTACGAGCAGTACTTC. Amino acids: CASSQSINLSYEQYF.

This clonotype was counted a few times. The rearrangement uses TRBV29-1 and TRBJ2-1; D might be TRBD2 (6 bases). V was clipped by 5 bases and J by 3 bases, with 11 bases between them. The CDR3 loop spans 13 amino acids. The V gene's germline CDR1 is SQVTM and CDR2 ANQGSEA. CDR3 nucleotides: TGCAGCGTTAGGTTGGAGGGCTACAATGAGCAGTTCTTC. Its protein product is CSVRLEGYNEQFF.

In its sample, this clonotype was seen many times. A much larger clone differs by one base, so this may be a read error. The CDR3 nucleotides read TGCAGGGCGCGGACAGGCCCCTACGAGCAGTACTTC. It codes for CRARTGPYEQYF. The V gene is TRBV20-1, the J gene TRBJ2-7, with 7 bases fitting TRBD1. CDR1 is DFQATT, CDR2 SNEGSKA, per germline (reference sequence). This CDR3 is 12 amino acids long.

This clonotype was observed once. The chain carries TRBV7-2 and TRBJ2-3; the D is unclear. Trimming took 5 bases from V and 2 from J, leaving 17 bases between them. The CDR3 has 16 residues. Germline V gene data show CDR1 as SGHTA and CDR2 as FQGNSA. CDR3 bases: TGTGCCAGCAGCGTTCGACCAGCGACCTACACAGATACGCAGTATTTT. Translation gives CASSVRPATYTDTQYF.

Details on this clonotype: The germline gene is not matched at one end of the junction; a read error may be the cause. The V gene is TRBV5-1, the J gene TRBJ2-5; unclear D gene. CDR3 length: 13 amino acids. Germline V CDR1 and CDR2: SGHRS, YFSETQ. CDR3 residues: CASSLRVPETLYF. The CDR3 nucleotides read TGCGCCAGCAGCTTGAGGGTCCCAGAGACCCTGTACTTC.

The rearrangement links TRBV16 to TRBJ2-4, with D unclear. V was pared by 4 bases and J by 16 bases, with 17 bases between. Germline V CDR1 and CDR2: KGHSY, FQNENV. There are 12 residues in the CDR3. The CDR3 coding sequence is TGTGCCAGCAGCCGCACGACGCTGGCCCCTTACTTC. Translated, it gives CASSRTTLAPYF.

This clonotype was seen a few times. The chain links TRBV7-2 to TRBJ2-5; D possibly uses TRBD1 or TRBD2 (7 bases each). Trimming stripped 6 bases from V and 3 bases from J, with 17 bases between. This CDR3 is built from 15 residues. Germline loops: CDR1 SGHTA, CDR2 FQGNSA. The CDR3 region is CASRPGQGGEETQYF. The CDR3 DNA follows: TGTGCCAGCAGGCCCGGGCAGGGGGGGGAAGAGACCCAGTACTTC.

This clonotype was seen only a few times. The V gene is TRBV5-1, the J gene TRBJ2-3, with 8 bases aligning to TRBD2. Per the germline V gene, CDR1 is SGHRS and CDR2 is YFSETQ. Trimming at V came to 1 base and at J to 1 base, leaving 2 bases not matched to a gene. CDR3 size: 15 residues. For the CDR3, the DNA is TGCGCCAGCAGCTTGCAACTAGCGGGCACAGATACGCAGTATTTT. It yields the protein CASSLQLAGTDTQYF.

In this sample, this clonotype turned up a few times. This rearrangement joins TRBV28 to TRBJ2-1; 9 nucleotides match TRBD1. The trim removed 5 bases at V and 6 bases at J, leaving 5 bases unmatched. The CDR3 sequence is 14 residues long. Germline V gives CDR1 MDHEN, CDR2 SYDVKM. The CDR3 DNA follows: TGTGCCAGCAGTGGGGACAGGGAGGTCAATGAGCAGTTCTTC. It codes for CASSGDREVNEQFF.

This clonotype was seen only once. The rearrangement uses TRBV11-3 and TRBJ2-2; 13 bases fit TRBD2. Germline values: CDR1 SGHNT, CDR2 YENEEA. This CDR3 has 20 residues. V lost 5 bases, J lost 3 bases, and 15 bases stayed unmatched. Here the CDR3 DNA reads TGTGCCAGCAGCCCGCCCTCCCCCGGGACTAGCGGGACCTACACCGGGGAGCTGTTTTTT. Translation: CASSPPSPGTSGTYTGELFF. Full variable domain (remainder filled in from reference TRBV11-3 and TRBJ2-2): EAGVVQSPRYKIIEKKQPVAFWCNPISGHNTLYWYLQNLGQGPELLIRYENEEAVDDSQLPKDRFSAERLKGVDSTLKIQPAELGDSAVYLCASSPPSPGTSGTYTGELFFGEGSRLTVL.

The chain has TRBV6-6 and TRBJ2-2; D gene uncertain. Germline loops: CDR1 MNHNY, CDR2 SVGAGI (reference sequence). V lost 11 bases, J lost 2 bases, and 15 bases lay in between. The CDR3 is 14 amino acids. The CDR3 sequence: CAARGRINTGELFF. CDR3 nucleotide sequence: TGTGCCGCCCGCGGACGGATTAACACCGGGGAGCTGTTTTTT.

There are a few counts of this clonotype. The chain links TRBV28 to TRBJ2-3; 11 bases are a match to TRBD2. V trimming: 7 bases; J trimming: 3 bases; junction bases outside the gene matches: 12. This CDR3 comprises 17 residues. CDR1 and CDR2 (germline): MDHEN, SYDVKM. The CDR3 nucleotides are TGTGCCAGCAAGGGTAGCGGGGGGGCGTGGAGGACAGATACGCAGTATTTT. Amino acids: CASKGSGGAWRTDTQYF.